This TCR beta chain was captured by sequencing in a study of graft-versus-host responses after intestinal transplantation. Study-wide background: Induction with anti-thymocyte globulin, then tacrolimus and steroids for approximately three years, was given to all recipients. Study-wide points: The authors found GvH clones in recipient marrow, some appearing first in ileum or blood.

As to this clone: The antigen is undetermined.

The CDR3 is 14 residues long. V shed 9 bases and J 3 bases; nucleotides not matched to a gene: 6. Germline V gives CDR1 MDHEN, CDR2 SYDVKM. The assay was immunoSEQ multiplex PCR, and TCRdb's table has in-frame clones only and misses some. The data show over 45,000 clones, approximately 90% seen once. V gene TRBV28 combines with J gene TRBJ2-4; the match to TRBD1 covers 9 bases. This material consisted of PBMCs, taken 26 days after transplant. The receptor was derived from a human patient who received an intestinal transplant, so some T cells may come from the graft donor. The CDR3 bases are TGTGCCAGTTTACCGACAGGGGGCAAAAACATTCAGTACTTC. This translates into CASLPTGGKNIQYF.